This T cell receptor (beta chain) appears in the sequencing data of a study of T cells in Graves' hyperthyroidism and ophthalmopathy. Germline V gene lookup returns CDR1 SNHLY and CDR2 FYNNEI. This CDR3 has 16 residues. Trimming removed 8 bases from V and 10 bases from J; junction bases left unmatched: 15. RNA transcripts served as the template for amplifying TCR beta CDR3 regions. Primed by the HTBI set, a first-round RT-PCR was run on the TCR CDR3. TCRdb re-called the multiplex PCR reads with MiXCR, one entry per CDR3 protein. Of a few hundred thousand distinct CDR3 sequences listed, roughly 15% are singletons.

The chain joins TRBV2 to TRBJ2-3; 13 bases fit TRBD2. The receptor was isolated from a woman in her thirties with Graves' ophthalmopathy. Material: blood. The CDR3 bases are TGTGCCAGCGTCGCTCTACCGACTAGCGGGGGGACTCCGCAGTATTTT. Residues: CASVALPTSGGTPQYF.